These T cell receptor beta chains were read from a single sample in a study of cytomegalovirus exposure and HLA in healthy donors. The repertoire was sequenced with immunoSEQ multiplex PCR; TCRdb's copy has only in-frame clones and lacks some. The sample holds 100,000 to 150,000 clones; roughly 75% are singletons and the top ten take over 2.5%. Sequencing input: PBMCs. Source of these receptors: a woman between 50 and 59 years old in good health and CMV-seronegative. Both conserved end residues are trimmed from each CDR3. The D gene is left open where the match is weak.

CDR3 protein	V gene	D gene	J gene
ASSLVGAESYEQY	TRBV7-2	.	TRBJ2-7
ASSRGGVNTEAF	TRBV9	.	TRBJ1-1
ASSLESRNEQF	TRBV13	.	TRBJ2-1
ASSEAGRGSGELF	TRBV6-1	.	TRBJ2-2
ASKIYREGLAGYNEQF	TRBV27	TRBD2	TRBJ2-1
SAGLAEAF	TRBV20-1	.	TRBJ1-1
ATQGVAGGPYEQF	TRBV19	TRBD2	TRBJ2-1
ASSLEGLARHNEQF	TRBV7-9	TRBD2	TRBJ2-1
ASSPAGYEGADTEAF	TRBV4-1	TRBD1	TRBJ1-1
ASSLATSGRANSYEQY	TRBV5-1	TRBD2	.
ASSPTGPGANVLT	TRBV9	.	TRBJ2-6
SSRPTAGVNTEAF	TRBV7-9	.	TRBJ1-1
SVGGLRADTQY	TRBV29-1	.	TRBJ2-3
ASLRAGELF	TRBV28	.	TRBJ2-2
ASSPGDRGVWTQY	TRBV19	TRBD1	TRBJ2-5
ASSPTVVPGELF	TRBV18	.	TRBJ2-2
ASSQDRGGNTEAF	TRBV18	TRBD1	TRBJ1-1
AYRVWEKLF	TRBV25-1	.	TRBJ1-4
ASSVVGSANTEAF	TRBV9	.	TRBJ1-1
AISGSSSSGNTIY	TRBV10-3	.	TRBJ1-3
AGARTGNTEAF	TRBV6-6	TRBD1	TRBJ1-1
ASRSGTSGDEQY	TRBV19	TRBD2	TRBJ2-7
ASSRDYKGTGVYEQY	TRBV4-3	.	TRBJ2-7
ASSQDRNYGYT	TRBV27	.	TRBJ1-2
ASSTRQATEAF	TRBV28	.	TRBJ1-1
ASSFLSSSAIPTYEQY	TRBV28	.	TRBJ2-7
ASNPGNSAADTQY	TRBV27	.	TRBJ2-3
ASSPGLADTGELF	TRBV19	TRBD2	TRBJ2-2
ASSLDGPLDEQF	TRBV7-2	.	TRBJ2-1
ASSPQSSYNEQF	TRBV6-4	.	TRBJ2-1
ASRRSARNEQF	TRBV11-2	.	TRBJ2-1
ASSPGGKETQY	TRBV28	.	TRBJ2-5
SVKKQGARTEAF	TRBV29-1	TRBD1	TRBJ1-1
ASSEGVNTEAF	TRBV6-1	.	TRBJ1-1
ASRQGPPKETQY	TRBV28	.	TRBJ2-5
ASSLPTGDVKVTQH	TRBV7-2	TRBD1	TRBJ1-5
ASSHAGSNIQY	TRBV4-1	.	TRBJ2-4
ASSQEVSGRAAKNIQY	TRBV4-3	TRBD2	TRBJ2-4
ASIKGSLNEQF	TRBV27	.	TRBJ2-1
ASSQAPRGALYEQY	TRBV14	.	.
ASSVRAGTQETQY	TRBV9	.	TRBJ2-5
ASSLRYNEQF	TRBV13	.	TRBJ2-1
ASSWATGGVSEAF	TRBV7-2	TRBD1	TRBJ1-1
ASNSETLVYEQY	TRBV7-2	.	TRBJ2-7
ASSETQLALGGRSYNEQF	TRBV6-1	TRBD2	TRBJ2-1
ASRFGTGVEKLF	TRBV5-6	TRBD1	TRBJ1-4
TSSQDLETSLDTQY	TRBV1	.	TRBJ2-3
ASSPAGQGGKETQY	TRBV4-1	TRBD1	TRBJ2-5
ASSLGSGGELF	TRBV5-1	.	TRBJ2-2
ASSLGDIQY	TRBV5-6	.	TRBJ2-4
ASSPPGQGNTIY	TRBV21-1	.	TRBJ1-3
ASSRRMAGPLVQPQH	TRBV18	.	TRBJ1-5
SVARTGTFHEQY	TRBV29-1	TRBD1	TRBJ2-7
ASSLSSRGGSNQPQH	TRBV28	.	TRBJ1-5
ASSLPGVPYNEQF	TRBV7-3	.	TRBJ2-1